This entry is about one T cell receptor (beta chain). The PCR used 60 Vbeta and 13 Jbeta primers. Clones were read by immunoSEQ multiplex PCR, and TCRdb kept only the in-frame ones, dropping some. The sample gives 130,000 to 150,000 clones, roughly 70% of which show up once; about 4.7% is in the top ten. The data were obtained in a study of cytomegalovirus exposure and HLA in healthy donors. Study in general: Genetic ancestry analysis placed over 65% of the 300 to 400 donors that were genotyped in the Caucasian-associated cluster.

This TCR derives from a man aged 55 to 70 in good health and CMV-seronegative. The sample comprised PBMCs.

The CDR3 DNA reads as TGCGCCAGCAGCCAAGAAGAGACAGGGGGCAATATGAAGACCCAGTACTTC. Translating it yields CASSQEETGGNMKTQYF. The rearrangement links TRBV4-1 to TRBJ2-5; 10 bases fit TRBD1. With 0 bases clipped from V and 6 bases from J, the junction kept 10 bases outside the gene matches. Per the germline V gene, CDR1 is MGHRA and CDR2 is YSYEKL. The CDR3 loop spans 17 amino acids.